Sequencing of this T cell receptor (beta chain) was carried out in a study of shared clonotypes between healthy human individuals. Germline V gives CDR1 KGHSH, CDR2 LQKENI. The CDR3 runs 15 residues. V lost 5 bases, J lost 3 bases, and 17 bases lay in between. Clones were sequenced by immunoSEQ multiplex PCR, and TCRdb holds only the in-frame ones, with some missing. The sample has about 560,000 clones, 70% to 80% seen once. All donors qualified as healthy HIV-negative adults and had experienced no recent acute infections or vaccinations. The material sequenced was PBMCs. The chain recombines TRBV18 with TRBJ2-7; maybe TRBD1 (5 bases). The sequence was obtained from a middle-aged woman in good health. Some clones in this sample may be carry-over from other donors' samples. CDR3 nucleotide sequence: TGTGCCAGCTCATACGGACAAGCCCCTAGCTACGAGCAGTACTTC. Translating it yields CASSYGQAPSYEQYF.